The T cell receptor (beta chain) described here comes from a study of regulatory T cells in long-lasting Graves disease. According to the study, TCR beta libraries were built with iRepertoire HTBI primers and CDR3-region Arm-PCR. TCRdb reprocessed the multiplex PCR reads via MiXCR and lists one record per CDR3 protein. The table shows over 350,000 distinct CDR3 sequences, with more than 20% occurring only once. This CDR3 comprises 14 residues. Germline CDR1 reads LNHNV; CDR2 reads YYDKDF (reference sequence). J was trimmed by 6 bases and V by 1 base; bases with no gene match: 0. Time point described: persistent/refractory GD, antithyroid drugs over 5 years with positive TRAb. The TCR library used RNA extracted from PBMCs.

The chain has TRBV15 and TRBJ1-6, with 7 nucleotides matching TRBD1. This receptor was taken from a female donor with Graves disease. The sequenced sample was peripheral blood mononuclear cells (PBMCs), obtained when the disease was refractory, from a patient treated with antithyroid drugs. CDR3 coding DNA: TGTGCCACCAGCAGAGGACAGGGTAATTCACCCCTCCACTTT. Residues: CATSRGQGNSPLHF.